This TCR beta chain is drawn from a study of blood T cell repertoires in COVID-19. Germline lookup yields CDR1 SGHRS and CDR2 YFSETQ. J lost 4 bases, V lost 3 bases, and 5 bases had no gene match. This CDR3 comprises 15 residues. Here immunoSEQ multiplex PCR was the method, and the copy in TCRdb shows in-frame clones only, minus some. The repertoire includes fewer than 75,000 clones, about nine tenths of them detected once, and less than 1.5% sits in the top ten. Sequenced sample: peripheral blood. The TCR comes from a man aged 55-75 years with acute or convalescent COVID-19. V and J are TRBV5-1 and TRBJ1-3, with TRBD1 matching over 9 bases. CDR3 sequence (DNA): TGCGCCAGCAGCTACGGGACAGGGCCAGGAAACACCATATATTTT. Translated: CASSYGTGPGNTIYF.